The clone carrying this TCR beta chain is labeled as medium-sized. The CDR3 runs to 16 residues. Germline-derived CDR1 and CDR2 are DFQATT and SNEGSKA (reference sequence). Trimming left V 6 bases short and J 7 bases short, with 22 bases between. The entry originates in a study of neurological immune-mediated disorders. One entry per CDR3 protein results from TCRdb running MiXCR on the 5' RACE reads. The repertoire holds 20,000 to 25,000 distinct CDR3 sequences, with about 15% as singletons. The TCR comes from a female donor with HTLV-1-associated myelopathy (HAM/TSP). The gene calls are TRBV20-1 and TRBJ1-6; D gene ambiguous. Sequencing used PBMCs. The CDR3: CSAGIRWTQTNSPLHF. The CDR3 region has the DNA TGCAGTGCCGGAATTCGGTGGACTCAGACCAATTCACCCCTCCACTTT.